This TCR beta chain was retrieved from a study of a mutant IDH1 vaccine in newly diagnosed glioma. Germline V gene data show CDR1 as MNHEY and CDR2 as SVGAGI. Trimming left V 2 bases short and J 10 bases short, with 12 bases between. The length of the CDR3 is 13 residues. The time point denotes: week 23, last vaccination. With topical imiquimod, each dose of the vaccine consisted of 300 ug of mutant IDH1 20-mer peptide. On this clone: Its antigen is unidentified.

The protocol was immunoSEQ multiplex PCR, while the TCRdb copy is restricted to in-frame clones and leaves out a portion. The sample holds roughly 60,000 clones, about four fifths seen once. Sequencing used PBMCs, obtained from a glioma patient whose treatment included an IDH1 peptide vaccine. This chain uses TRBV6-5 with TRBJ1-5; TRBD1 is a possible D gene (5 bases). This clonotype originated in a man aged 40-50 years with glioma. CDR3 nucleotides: TGTGCCAGCAGTTACGGGGAGGGACGACCCCAGCATTTT. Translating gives CASSYGEGRPQHF.